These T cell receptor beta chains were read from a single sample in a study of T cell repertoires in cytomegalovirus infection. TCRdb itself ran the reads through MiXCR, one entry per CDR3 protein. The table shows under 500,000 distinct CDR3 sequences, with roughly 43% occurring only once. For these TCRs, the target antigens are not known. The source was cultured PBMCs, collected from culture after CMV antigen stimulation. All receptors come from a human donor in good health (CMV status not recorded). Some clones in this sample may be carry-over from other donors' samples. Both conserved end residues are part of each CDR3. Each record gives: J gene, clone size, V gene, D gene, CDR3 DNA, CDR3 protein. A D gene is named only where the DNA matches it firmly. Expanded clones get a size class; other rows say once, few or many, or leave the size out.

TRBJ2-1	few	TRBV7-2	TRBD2	TGTGCCAGCAGCATTACTAGCGGTTTTGACAATGAGCAGTTCTTC	CASSITSGFDNEQFF
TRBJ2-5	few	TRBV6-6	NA	TGTGCCAGCAGCCCCGGGATACTACAAGAGACCCAGTACTTC	CASSPGILQETQYF
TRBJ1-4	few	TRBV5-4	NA	TGTGCCAGCAGCTTAGGTGGGGAAGCAACTAATGAAAAACTGTTTTTT	CASSLGGEATNEKLFF
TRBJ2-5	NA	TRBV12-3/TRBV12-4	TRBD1	TGTGCCAGCAGTTTAGCGAGGTCAGGGGGCGAGGGAGAGACCCAGTACTTC	CASSLARSGGEGETQYF
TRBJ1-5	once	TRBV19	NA	TGTGCCAGCGGACAGTATAATCAGCCCCAGCATTTT	CASGQYNQPQHF
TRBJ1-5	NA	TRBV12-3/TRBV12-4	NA	TGTGCCAGCAGTCCCGGGACCGATTATAGCAATCAGCCCCAGCATTTT	CASSPGTDYSNQPQHF
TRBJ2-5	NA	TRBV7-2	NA	TGTGCCAGCAGCAGGTCAGGTAGCGGCCAAGAGACCCAGTACTTC	CASSRSGSGQETQYF
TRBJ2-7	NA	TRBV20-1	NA	TGCAGTGCTAGAGGGCCTCCCCCGAGGGCCCGGCCCTACGAGCAGTACTTC	CSARGPPPRARPYEQYF
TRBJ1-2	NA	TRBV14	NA	TGTGCCAGCAGCCACGGGGCAGTGTCTCCCTATGGCTACACCTTC	CASSHGAVSPYGYTF
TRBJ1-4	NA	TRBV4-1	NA	TGCGCCAGCAGCCAACTGACAGTAACGGGGGAAAAACTGTTTTTT	CASSQLTVTGEKLFF
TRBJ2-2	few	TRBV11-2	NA	TGTGCCAGCAGCTGGGTGTTGAACACCGGGGAGCTGTTTTTT	CASSWVLNTGELFF
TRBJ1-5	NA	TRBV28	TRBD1	TGTGCCAGCAGTTCAGGGGGCGCGGAGTATCAGCCCCAGCATTTT	CASSSGGAEYQPQHF
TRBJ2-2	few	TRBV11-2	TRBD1	TGTGCCAGCAGCTCGTTGAGGAGGACAGGGGGCCACGGGGAGCTGTTTTTT	CASSSLRRTGGHGELFF